This T cell receptor (beta chain) was identified in a study of cytomegalovirus exposure and HLA in healthy donors. Whole-study findings and limits: Researchers counted 164 TCR beta chains as cytomegalovirus-associated.

The germline CDR1 and CDR2 sequences are SGHNT and YYREEE (reference sequence). V was shortened by 1 base and J by 1 base, with 11 bases between the two germline ends. The CDR3 extends over 15 amino acids. In this sample, this clone turned up once. What it binds is unknown. Libraries were prepared by immunoSEQ multiplex PCR; TCRdb keeps only in-frame clonotypes and omits some of them. The table records some 170,000 clones, 75% to 90% of them present only once. The source of this sequence is a woman aged 18-29 years in good health and CMV-seronegative. The chain is built from TRBV5-4 and TRBJ1-1; D gene uncertain. Source material: PBMCs. CDR3 region: CASSLLTHGNTEAFF. The CDR3 coding sequence is TGTGCCAGCAGCTTGTTAACCCACGGGAACACTGAAGCTTTCTTT. The whole variable domain, remainder taken from reference TRBV5-4 and TRBJ1-1, is ETGVTQSPTHLIKTRGQQVTLRCSSQSGHNTVSWYQQALGQGPQFIFQYYREEENGRGNFPPRFSGLQFPNYSSELNVNALELDDSALYLCASSLLTHGNTEAFFGQGTRLTVV.